The clone carrying this TCR beta chain was detected only once. Original data processing: Reference gene primer amplification yielded estimated nucleated cell counts. TCRdb's copy holds only in-frame clones and misses some; the assay was immunoSEQ multiplex PCR. Clone size and the V and J calls come from that table; the DNA yielded D and trimming. Seen here are 200,000 to 250,000 clones, around four fifths observed once, and the top ten hold around 2.6%. The data were taken from a study of blood T cell repertoires in COVID-19. Study background: Sites in the United States, Italy and Spain provided acute and convalescent COVID-19 samples. Sample material is recorded as cDNA or gDNA derived from T cells, B-cell-depleted T cells, or PBMCs.

Germline CDR1 and CDR2: SGHRS and YFSETQ. This CDR3 spans 16 amino acids. V lost 0 bases and J lost 5; bases outside the gene matches: 5. Sequencing input: peripheral blood. The V and J genes are TRBV5-1 and TRBJ2-5; 12 positions match TRBD2. This clonotype originated in a woman between 70 and 85 years old with active or convalescent COVID-19. The CDR3 DNA reads as TGCGCCAGCAGCTTGGTCTCTAGCGGGGGGGCGGAGACCCAGTACTTC. Translated: CASSLVSSGGAETQYF.